These 27 T cell receptor beta chains came from one sample sequenced in a study of regulatory T cells in long-lasting Graves disease. Specified time point: persistent/refractory GD, antithyroid drugs over 5 years with positive TRAb. PBMC RNA was the source of the TCR library. Investigators prepared the TCR beta libraries by applying iRepertoire HTBI primers and Arm-PCR of CDR3 regions. TCRdb analysed the multiplex PCR reads with MiXCR anew, one entry per CDR3 protein. The repertoire consists of about 470,000 distinct CDR3 sequences, with about 20% occurring once and the leading ten covering about 8.3%. The specimen comprised peripheral blood mononuclear cells (PBMCs), sampled when the disease was refractory, from a patient treated with antithyroid drugs. These receptors originate from a female donor with Graves disease.

V gene TRBV6-5 combines with J gene TRBJ2-5, with TRBD1 as a possible D gene (6 bases). The closer fit of TRBJ2-1 to the DNA end suggests the J call may be wrong. CDR3 length equals 13 residues. Germline V gene sequence: CDR1 MNHEY, CDR2 SVGAGI. In DNA, the CDR3 is TGTGCCAGCAGTTACCCAGGGGAGAGTGATCAGTTCTTC. Translation gives CASSYPGESDQFF.

This clonotype was detected ten times or more. The rearrangement uses TRBV29-1 and TRBJ2-7; TRBD2 might be the D (5 bases). CDR3 length equals 13 residues. The germline gives CDR1 SQVTM, CDR2 ANQGSEA. With 4 bases removed from V and 6 bases from J, the gap between germline ends came to 16 bases. In DNA form, the CDR3 reads TGCAGCGTTGGACTCCCGTTGAGCGGCGAGCAGTACTTC. It yields the protein CSVGLPLSGEQYF.

In this sample, this clonotype turned up many times. The V gene is TRBV7-9, the J gene TRBJ2-7; 9 nucleotides match TRBD1. The junction had 5 bases not matched to a gene; V was cut back by 7 bases and J by 1 base. Germline CDR1 and CDR2: SEHNR and FQNEAQ (reference sequence). CDR3 length: 14 residues. The CDR3 loop is CASIPGQGSYEQYF. CDR3 sequence (DNA): TGTGCCAGCATCCCGGGACAGGGTTCCTACGAGCAGTACTTC. The full variable domain, with the rest looked up from reference TRBV7-9 and TRBJ2-7, is DTGVSQNPRHKITKRGQNVTFRCDPISEHNRLYWYRQTLGQGPEFLTYFQNEAQLEKSRLLSDRFSAERPKGSFSTLEIQRTEQGDSAMYLCASIPGQGSYEQYFGPGTRLTVT.

A few counts support this clonotype. The chain uses TRBV24-1 and TRBJ2-1; D remains ambiguous. The V gene's germline CDR1 is KGHDR and CDR2 SFDVKD. The CDR3 covers 12 residues. The V end was cut by 1 base, the J end by 5 bases, with 2 bases between. This CDR3 reads CATSDLDNEQFF. CDR3 sequence (DNA): TGTGCCACCAGTGATTTAGACAATGAGCAGTTCTTC.

The chain uses TRBV30 and TRBJ2-7; 8 nucleotides line up with TRBD1. J gave up 2 bases and V 0 bases, and 3 bases lay outside the gene matches. Germline CDR1 is GTSNPN and CDR2 is SVGIG (reference sequence). The CDR3 is 14 amino acids. CDR3 in amino acids: CAWSVIQGAYEQYF. The CDR3 DNA is TGTGCCTGGAGTGTTATACAGGGGGCCTACGAGCAGTACTTC.

This chain links TRBV5-1 with TRBJ2-3; D perhaps matches TRBD1 (5 bases). Germline V lookup: CDR1 SGHRS, CDR2 YFSETQ. Trimming shortened V by 5 bases and J by 4 bases, and 14 bases separated the two germline ends. The length of the CDR3 is 14 residues. The CDR3 DNA reads as TGCGCCAGCAGTTCAGGGTCAATATCAGATACGCAGTATTTT. Protein product: CASSSGSISDTQYF.

The chain recombines TRBV25-1 with TRBJ2-7, with 10 bases identical to TRBD1. This CDR3 has 17 residues. Germline V gene data show CDR1 as MGHDK and CDR2 as SYGVNS. The ends lost 4 bases at V and 2 bases at J; junction bases unmatched: 11. The CDR3 here is CASSGSYGQGVPYEQYF. Written as DNA, the CDR3 is TGTGCCAGCAGTGGCTCCTACGGACAGGGGGTACCCTACGAGCAGTACTTC.

This clonotype was found a few times. The chain is built from TRBV7-9 and TRBJ1-1, with D hard to call. The CDR3 loop spans 12 amino acids. Trimming shortened V by 3 bases and J by 8 bases, and 10 bases separated the two germline ends. The germline V gene has CDR1 SEHNR and CDR2 FQNEAQ (reference sequence). The CDR3 region has the DNA TGTGCCAGCAGCTTGCGACCGCCAGAAGCTTTCTTT. As protein: CASSLRPPEAFF.

This clonotype was observed a handful of times. At one end the junction does not follow the germline gene, possibly because of a read error. The rearrangement links TRBV29-1 to TRBJ2-5, with D possibly being TRBD1 or TRBD2 (7 bases each). Germline V gene lookup returns CDR1 SQVTM and CDR2 ANQGSEA. The CDR3 has 15 residues. This CDR3 is CSVPGGGARWETQHF. The DNA for the CDR3 is TGCAGCGTCCCAGGGGGGGGCGCGCGGTGGGAGACCCAGCACTTC.

Only a few counts were recorded for this clonotype. The V gene is TRBV7-2, the J gene TRBJ2-4, with 11 nucleotides matching TRBD1. After removal of 4 bases from V and 5 bases from J, the junction contained 7 bases not matched to a gene. Germline CDR1 reads SGHTA; CDR2 reads FQGNSA. The CDR3 has 16 residues. The chain's CDR3 is CASSSLPGQGENIQYF. The CDR3 DNA follows: TGTGCCAGCAGCTCATTACCGGGACAGGGGGAAAACATTCAGTACTTC.

A few counts support this clonotype. The chain joins TRBV7-2 to TRBJ1-3, with TRBD1 matching 7 bases. Germline CDR1 is SGHTA and CDR2 is FQGNSA. Unmatched junction bases numbered 8, after V lost 6 bases and J lost 6 bases. CDR3 length: 14 amino acids. In nucleotides, the CDR3 is TGTGCCAGCAGAGGGTTGACAGGGACAAACACCATATATTTT. Protein product: CASRGLTGTNTIYF.

Only a few counts were recorded for this clonotype. V is TRBV10-3 and J is TRBJ1-1; no firm D call. The CDR3 loop spans 15 amino acids. Per the germline V gene, CDR1 is ENHRY and CDR2 is SYGVKD. Trimming took 8 bases from V and 2 from J, leaving 18 bases between them. The CDR3 nucleotides are TGTGCCATCGCGGTGGATCCGACCTACAACACTGAAGCTTTCTTT. Its protein product is CAIAVDPTYNTEAFF.

This clonotype has more than one count but fewer than ten. The chain has TRBV7-2 and TRBJ2-1; TRBD2 might be the D (6 bases). Germline V gives CDR1 SGHTA, CDR2 FQGNSA. The CDR3 totals 15 residues. V was cut by 5 bases and J by 9 bases, with 20 bases left in between. The DNA for the CDR3 is TGTGCCAGCAGCGTCTACCCCTGGGGCGGGGTTGAGCAGTTCTTC. The encoded protein is CASSVYPWGGVEQFF.

This clonotype has ten or more counts. The V gene is TRBV30, the J gene TRBJ2-2; 10 positions match TRBD2. Germline V gene lookup returns CDR1 GTSNPN and CDR2 SVGIG (reference sequence). This CDR3 has 14 amino acids. V was clipped by 2 bases and J by 9 bases; unmatched bases: 6. The CDR3: CAWSLAGGGRELFF. The DNA for the CDR3 is TGTGCCTGGAGTTTAGCGGGAGGTGGTAGGGAGCTGTTTTTT.

This clonotype was recorded at least ten times. The chain carries TRBV7-8 and TRBJ2-7; 9 nucleotides line up with TRBD2. Unmatched junction bases numbered 7, after V lost 3 bases and J lost 4 bases. The length of the CDR3 is 15 residues. Germline V lookup: CDR1 SGHVS, CDR2 FQNEAQ. CDR3 sequence: CASSFRGGRVYEQYF. The CDR3 region has the DNA TGTGCCAGCAGCTTTCGGGGCGGGAGGGTTTACGAGCAGTACTTC.

This clonotype has more than one count but fewer than ten. The rearrangement joins TRBV29-1 to TRBJ1-2; maybe TRBD1 (5 bases). The CDR3 totals 13 residues. CDR1 is SQVTM, CDR2 ANQGSEA, per germline. The ends were cut back, 1 base at V and 4 bases at J, with 10 bases in the middle. The CDR3: CSVEGDRAYGYTF. DNA of the CDR3: TGCAGCGTTGAAGGGGACCGGGCCTATGGCTACACCTTC.

This clonotype showed up just a few times. This chain connects TRBV7-2 to TRBJ2-1, with D possibly being TRBD2 (5 bases). Germline V gives CDR1 SGHTA, CDR2 FQGNSA. The CDR3 spans 18 residues. V gave up 0 bases and J gave up 5 bases, with 20 bases separating them. The CDR3 bases are TGTGCCAGCAGCTTAGCGTTTTCGTCTAGCTATCCCCACAATGAGCAGTTCTTC. Protein sequence: CASSLAFSSSYPHNEQFF. The variable domain in full, completed from reference TRBV7-2 and TRBJ2-1, reads GAGVSQSPSNKVTEKGKDVELRCDPISGHTALYWYRQSLGQGLEFLIYFQGNSAPDKSGLPSDRFSAERTGGSVSTLTIQRTQQEDSAVYLCASSLAFSSSYPHNEQFFGPGTRLTVL.

This clonotype has only a few counts. The J gene is TRBJ2-7, the V gene TRBV7-2; D might be TRBD1 (7 bases). Trimming removed 2 bases at V and 2 bases at J, with 10 bases between. CDR3 length: 14 amino acids. CDR1 is SGHTA, CDR2 FQGNSA, per germline. In DNA, the CDR3 is TGTGCCAGCAGCTTACAGGGGGGCACCTACGAGCAGTACTTC. This codes for CASSLQGGTYEQYF.

This clonotype occurred many times. The chain links TRBV28 to TRBJ1-6; D ambiguous. The germline CDR1 and CDR2 sequences are MDHEN and SYDVKM. The ends were cut back, 10 bases at V and 0 bases at J, with 10 bases in the middle. The CDR3 loop spans 14 amino acids. The CDR3 protein is CATIRSSYNSPLHF. The DNA of the CDR3 is TGTGCCACCATCAGGAGCTCCTATAATTCACCCCTCCACTTT. Based on the CDR3 plus reference TRBV28 and TRBJ1-6, the full variable domain is DVKVTQSSRYLVKRTGEKVFLECVQDMDHENMFWYRQDPGLGLRLIYFSYDVKMKEKGDIPEGYSVSREKKERFSLILESASTNQTSMYLCATIRSSYNSPLHFGNGTRLTVT.

This clonotype was seen a handful of times. The chain joins TRBV30 to TRBJ1-3; 10 bases agree with TRBD1. The V gene's germline CDR1 is GTSNPN and CDR2 SVGIG (reference sequence). Trimming cost V 7 bases and J 8 bases; bases outside gene matches: 5. The CDR3 spans 12 residues. CDR3 residues: CAYPDRGDTIYF. The CDR3 DNA reads as TGTGCCTACCCGGACAGGGGGGACACCATATATTTT. Combining the CDR3 with reference TRBV30 and TRBJ1-3 gives the whole variable domain SQTIHQWPATLVQPVGSPLSLECTVEGTSNPNLYWYRQAAGRGLQLLFYSVGIGQISSEVPQNLSASRPQDRQFILSSKKLLLSDSGFYLCAYPDRGDTIYFGEGSWLTVV.

In this sample, this clonotype turned up a few times. This chain uses TRBV6-2 or TRBV6-3 with TRBJ2-4; 9 nucleotides agree with TRBD2. This CDR3 is built from 16 residues. The ends lost 4 bases at V and 3 bases at J; junction bases unmatched: 7. Germline V gives CDR1 MNHEY, CDR2 SVGEGT. CDR3 region: CASSSLAGEVKNIQYF. The CDR3 DNA reads TGTGCCAGCAGTTCACTAGCGGGTGAGGTCAAAAACATTCAGTACTTC.

This chain links TRBV29-1 with TRBJ2-2; D is undetermined. Trimming cost V 4 bases and J 6 bases, with 9 bases left between them. The CDR3 is made up of 12 amino acids. Germline CDR1 and CDR2: SQVTM and ANQGSEA. Here the CDR3 reads CSVVSFAGELFF. In DNA form, the CDR3 reads TGCAGCGTTGTATCTTTTGCCGGGGAGCTGTTTTTT.

The gene calls are TRBV5-6 and TRBJ1-2; 7 nucleotides match TRBD1. From germline, CDR1 is SGHDT and CDR2 YYEEEE. V gave up 3 bases and J gave up 6 bases; unmatched junction bases: 11. There are 15 residues in the CDR3. CDR3 amino acids: CASSSDRVFVDGYTF. In nucleotides, the CDR3 is TGTGCCAGCAGCTCAGACAGGGTTTTTGTCGATGGCTACACCTTC.

As to this clonotype: This clone may be a read error of a much larger clone one base away. This chain joins TRBV6-2 or TRBV6-3 and TRBJ1-6; D is uncertain. V was shortened by 8 bases and J by 5 bases, with 16 bases between the two germline ends. The CDR3 has 15 amino acids. Per the germline V gene, CDR1 is MNHEY and CDR2 is SVGEGT. The DNA of the CDR3 is TGTGCCAGCGGCAGGACGGGTGTAGATAATTCACCCCTCCACTTT. Protein sequence: CASGRTGVDNSPLHF.

The chain employs TRBV11-2 and TRBJ2-1; D is unresolved. V was cut by 6 bases and J by 7 bases, with 7 bases left in between. This CDR3 comprises 11 residues. Germline V gives CDR1 SGHAT, CDR2 FQNNGV. CDR3 sequence reads: CASSLENEQFF. DNA for the CDR3: TGTGCCAGCAGTCTAGAGAATGAGCAGTTCTTC.

Regarding this clonotype: An end of the junction does not agree with germline; a read error may underlie this. This chain links TRBV27 with TRBJ2-7; 7 bases match TRBD2. Germline V gives CDR1 MNHEY, CDR2 SMNVEV (reference sequence). This CDR3 is 13 amino acids long. CDR3 region: CAGSPLGGYEQYF. CDR3 in DNA: TGTGCCGGCAGTCCCCTGGGGGGGTACGAGCAGTACTTC.

As concerns this clonotype: Being one base from a much bigger clone, this may be a read error. The chain couples TRBV9 to TRBJ1-2; 10 bases line up with TRBD1. Germline-derived CDR1 and CDR2 are SGDLS and YYNGEE. This CDR3 contains 14 residues. Trimming at V came to 5 bases and at J to 4 bases, leaving 5 bases not matched to a gene. The DNA of the CDR3 is TGTGCCAGCAGACCGGGACAGGGGAGCTATGGCTACACCTTC. The encoded protein is CASRPGQGSYGYTF.